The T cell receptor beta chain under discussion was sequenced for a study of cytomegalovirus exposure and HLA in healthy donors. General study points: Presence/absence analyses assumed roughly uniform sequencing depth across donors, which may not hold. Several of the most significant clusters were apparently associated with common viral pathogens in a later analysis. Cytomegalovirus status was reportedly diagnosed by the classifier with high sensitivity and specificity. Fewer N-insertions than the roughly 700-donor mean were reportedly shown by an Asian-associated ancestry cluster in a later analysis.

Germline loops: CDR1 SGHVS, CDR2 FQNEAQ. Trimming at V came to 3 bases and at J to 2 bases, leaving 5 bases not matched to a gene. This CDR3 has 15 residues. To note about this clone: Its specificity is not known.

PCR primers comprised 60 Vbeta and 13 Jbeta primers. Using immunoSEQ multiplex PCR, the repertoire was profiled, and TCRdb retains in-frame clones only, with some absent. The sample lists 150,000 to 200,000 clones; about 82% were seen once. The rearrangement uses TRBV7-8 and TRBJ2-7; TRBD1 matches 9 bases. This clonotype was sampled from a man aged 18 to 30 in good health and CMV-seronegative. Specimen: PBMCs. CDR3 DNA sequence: TGTGCCAGCAGCTTCCGCCGGGACAGGGCCTACGAGCAGTACTTC. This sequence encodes CASSFRRDRAYEQYF.